This TCR beta chain was documented in a study of PD-L1 blockade in urothelial cancer (dated 2017 in TCRdb). Turning to the overall study: Every patient began therapy at some point between 2014 and 2015 and was given atezolizumab 1,200 mg intravenously every 3 weeks. The study was an exploratory multi-omic analysis of somatic, immune and clinical correlates of response to PD-L1 blockade with atezolizumab in urothelial cancer. Blood samples gave median yields of approximately 130,000 T cells and 82,636 unique TCRs, along with a median clonality of 0.080. About 90% of the roughly 30 patients were identified as males with urothelial cancer of bladder origin, and a prior smoking history was reported by 18 of 29 patients. TCR sequencing covered pretreatment tumor samples and matched, serially collected peripheral blood taken before and after atezolizumab treatment. Blood samples were analyzed at 3 weeks after treatment start (second dose) and at 6 weeks after treatment start. Eight or nine patients reached durable clinical benefit, while around 19 patients did not. Whole exome sequencing and RNA sequencing of pretreatment tumors were performed alongside TCR sequencing in the same patients. Durable clinical benefit meant progression-free survival longer than 6 months, and TCR features were also tested against progression-free and overall survival. Pretreatment blood TCR-seq was available for 30 or so patients, at least one posttreatment blood collection was obtained for 24 patients, and tumor TCR-seq was available for 24 patients. An ECOG performance status of 0 or 1 was recorded for the patients, and 0 to 3 prior chemotherapy regimens had been received by the patients. General conclusions and limits of the study: Improved progression-free and overall survival was associated with having pretreatment peripheral blood TCR clonality below the median. Among patients with durable benefit, tumor-associated TCR clones showed greater expansion in peripheral blood 3 weeks after treatment started (n ≈ 23, p = 0.022). Because of the small sample size (n = 29) and the many exploratory analyses performed, the results are intended to be regarded as hypothesis-generating.

In light of the paper, this sample's time point label describes: pretreatment peripheral blood. The cohort comprised around 31 patients with locally advanced or metastatic urothelial carcinoma treated at Memorial Sloan Kettering on a trial protocol. Peripheral blood mononuclear cells were collected pretreatment and during treatment, with between 1 and 8 total time points per patient. The Qiagen DNeasy Blood extraction kit was used to purify genomic DNA from total PBMCs and from tumor samples. PBMCs were collected pretreatment and during treatment, and were isolated and stored as previously described. A remark on this clone: Its antigen target is currently unknown. No base quality information exists; no much larger clone differs at one position.

The CDR3 spans 15 residues, from the cysteine through the phenylalanine. The read is trimmed to its CDR3 DNA, 45 bases read in frame from base 1. Trimming takes 5 bases off V and 0 bases off J; junction bases not matched to a gene: 7. CDR1 and CDR2 are drawn from the germline V gene: SGHDT, YYEEEE. To estimate absolute template abundance from read counts, synthetic TCR analog templates were spiked into each PCR. The immunoSEQ assay was used to amplify TCRbeta CDR3 regions from genomic DNA with bias-controlled V and J gene primers. Sequencing of rearranged TCRbeta segments was performed at approximately 20X coverage. Per the source publication's procedure: Clustering was used to correct sequencing errors, and CDR3s were annotated against IMGT so that V, D and J genes could be assigned. Downstream analyses used only productive TCRbeta rearrangements, leaving out any out-of-frame or stop-codon sequences. To compute clonality, Shannon entropy was normalized by the log of the number of unique productive sequences and then subtracted from one. Clones differing between time points or between blood and tumor were identified by Fisher's exact test with Benjamini-Hochberg correction at adjusted p below 0.01. TCRdb obtained this table from immuneACCESS and retained in-frame rearrangements with V and J assigned. These tables miss some clones; where compared with another copy, unresolved V genes account for less than half of the shortfall, and the remainder is unexplained. Clone size and V and J calls were adopted from that table, with D and trimming inferred from the DNA. A total of more than 45,000 clones appear in this sample, about 81% of them only once. Roughly 1.9% of the sample is held by the ten biggest clonotypes.

The TCR comes from a man aged 50 to 59 with urothelial cancer. Sequencing used PBMCs, obtained around atezolizumab (anti-PD-L1) treatment. The chain is encoded by TRBV5-6 joined to TRBJ1-2; the central 7 bases match TRBD1. The DNA sequence follows: TGTGCCAGCAGGGCTGTGGGACAGCCTAACTATGGCTACACCTTC. Its protein product is CASRAVGQPNYGYTF.